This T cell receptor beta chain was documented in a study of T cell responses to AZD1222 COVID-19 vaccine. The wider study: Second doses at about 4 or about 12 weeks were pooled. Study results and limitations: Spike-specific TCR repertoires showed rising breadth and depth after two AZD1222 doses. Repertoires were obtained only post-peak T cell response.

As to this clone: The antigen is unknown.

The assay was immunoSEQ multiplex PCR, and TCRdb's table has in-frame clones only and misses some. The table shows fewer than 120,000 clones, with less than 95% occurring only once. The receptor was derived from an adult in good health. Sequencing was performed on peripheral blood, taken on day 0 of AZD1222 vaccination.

The CDR3 DNA follows: TGTGCCAGCAGCTCCTCTGTGGGAAGCTCCTACAATGAGCAGTTCTTC. It yields the protein CASSSSVGSSYNEQFF. This chain links TRBV7-2 with TRBJ2-1; no definite D call. This CDR3 is built from 16 residues. Trimming cost V 4 bases and J 0 bases, with 13 bases left between them. CDR1 is SGHTA and CDR2 is FQGNSA in the germline V gene.